A selection of T cell receptor beta chains follows, all from one sample in a study of patients and donors after allogeneic stem cell transplantation. TCRdb re-called the RT-PCR reads with MiXCR, one entry per CDR3 protein. This table holds almost 20,000 distinct CDR3 sequences, 4.5% to 5.5% found once. The sequencing sample was made of blood, either unsorted or a sorted T cell fraction (not recorded which). Receptors originate from a human donor who was either an allogeneic HSCT recipient or a stem cell or donor lymphocyte infusion donor (not recorded which). It is not recorded whose cells these are; they may come from a transplant donor. The CDR3 runs from the conserved cysteine through the conserved F or W. Each record gives: CDR3 length, J gene, V gene, clone size, D gene, CDR3 protein, CDR3 DNA. A D gene is named only where the DNA matches it firmly. Expanded clones are given a class, and other clones once, few, many or no size at all.

16,TRBJ2-4,TRBV6-5,many,-,CASSYSYSIAKNIQYF,TGTGCCAGCAGTTACTCGTACTCTATAGCCAAAAACATTCAGTACTTC
15,TRBJ2-4,TRBV12-3/TRBV12-4,few,TRBD1,CASSQQGFAKNIQYF,TGTGCCAGCAGCCAACAGGGGTTTGCCAAAAACATTCAGTACTTC
13,TRBJ2-3,TRBV12-3/TRBV12-4,many,-,CASSLESTDTQYF,TGTGCCAGCAGTTTAGAATCCACAGATACGCAGTATTTT
15,TRBJ2-2,TRBV28,many,-,CASSFGTLNTGELFF,TGTGCCAGCAGTTTCGGGACACTGAACACCGGGGAGCTGTTTTTT
15,TRBJ2-7,TRBV15,many,-,CATSRGGLSSYEQYF,TGTGCCACCAGCAGAGGGGGCCTCAGCTCCTACGAGCAGTACTTC
16,TRBJ1-1,TRBV5-1,many,TRBD1,CASSLGQGQWNTEAFF,TGCGCCAGCAGCCTCGGACAGGGCCAGTGGAACACTGAAGCTTTCTTT
15,TRBJ2-7,TRBV7-9,-,TRBD2,CASSLGHGGSYEQYF,TGTGCCAGCAGCTTAGGTCATGGCGGGAGCTACGAGCAGTACTTC
17,TRBJ2-5,TRBV13,few,-,CASSLRVVGGRLETQYF,TGTGCCAGCAGCTTAAGGGTCGTCGGGGGGCGCTTGGAGACCCAGTACTTC
13,TRBJ2-5,TRBV20-1,many,-,CSAVRTYRDTDYF,TGCAGTGCTGTCAGGACATACCGGGACACCGATTACTTC
13,TRBJ2-4,TRBV11-3,-,-,CASSFSHEDIQYF,TGTGCCAGCAGCTTCAGCCACGAGGACATTCAGTACTTC
14,TRBJ1-1,TRBV12-5,many,-,CASGGGLGDTEAFF,TGTGCTAGTGGTGGGGGACTGGGGGACACTGAAGCTTTCTTT
15,TRBJ2-7,TRBV20-1,-,TRBD2,CSGSSGRGLSYEQYF,TGCAGTGGCAGTTCCGGGCGGGGGTTGTCCTACGAGCAGTACTTC
18,TRBJ1-2,TRBV4-1,many,TRBD1,CASSQVPGQGGNRYGYTF,TGCGCCAGCAGCCAGGTCCCGGGACAGGGGGGCAATCGCTATGGCTACACCTTC
16,TRBJ2-7,TRBV5-1,-,TRBD1,CASSLLARGLVDEQYF,TGCGCCAGCAGCTTGCTAGCCAGGGGGCTGGTGGACGAGCAGTACTTC
18,TRBJ2-1,TRBV4-1,many,-,CASSQGLSGRHSYNEQFF,TGCGCCAGCAGCCAAGGGCTTTCCGGGCGGCACTCCTACAATGAGCAGTTCTTC
15,TRBJ2-7,TRBV24-1,-,TRBD2,CATSDSWGGSYEQYF,TGTGCCACCAGTGATTCTTGGGGGGGGTCCTACGAGCAGTACTTC
13,TRBJ2-7,TRBV28,many,TRBD2,CAGTSGNSYEQYF,TGTGCCGGGACTAGCGGGAACTCCTACGAGCAGTACTTC
15,TRBJ2-2,TRBV5-1,many,-,CASSPTQWPLGELFF,TGCGCCAGCAGCCCCACCCAGTGGCCCCTCGGGGAGCTGTTTTTT
15,TRBJ1-1,TRBV5-1,many,-,CASSFGAGMNTEAFF,TGCGCCAGCAGCTTCGGGGCCGGAATGAACACTGAAGCTTTCTTT
17,TRBJ1-1,TRBV21-1,-,-,CASSKRGGDRRITEAFF,TGTGCCAGCAGCAAAAGAGGGGGAGACAGGCGGATCACTGAAGCTTTCTTT
14,TRBJ1-6,TRBV12-3/TRBV12-4,many,-,CASSRQIYNSPLHF,TGTGCCAGCAGTCGACAGATATATAATTCACCCCTCCACTTT
16,TRBJ2-1,TRBV10-1,many,TRBD2,CASSDGGGASHNEQFF,TGCGCCAGCAGTGACGGCGGGGGGGCATCTCACAATGAGCAGTTCTTC
13,TRBJ1-1,TRBV25-1,few,TRBD1,CASSGTGRTEAFF,TGTGCCAGCAGTGGGACAGGGCGGACTGAAGCTTTCTTT
13,TRBJ1-5,TRBV6-2/TRBV6-3,many,TRBD1,CASSGDRVQPQHF,TGTGCCAGCAGTGGCGACAGGGTTCAGCCCCAGCATTTT
15,TRBJ1-2,TRBV27,-,-,CASSLFGGANYGYTF,TGTGCCAGCAGTTTATTTGGGGGCGCTAACTATGGCTACACCTTC
15,TRBJ1-5,TRBV19,-,-,CASSSQNWRDQPQHF,TGTGCCAGTAGTTCACAAAATTGGAGGGATCAGCCCCAGCATTTT
11,TRBJ2-5,TRBV7-9,many,-,CASSLRGTQYF,TGTGCCAGCAGCTTACGCGGGACCCAGTACTTC
16,TRBJ2-7,TRBV7-9,many,TRBD1,CASSPRGQGVRYEQYF,TGTGCCAGCAGCCCACGGGGACAGGGGGTACGCTACGAGCAGTACTTC
14,TRBJ2-2,TRBV7-9,large,-,CASSLVAMGGELFF,TGTGCCAGCAGCTTAGTCGCTATGGGCGGGGAGCTGTTTTTT
17,TRBJ1-1,TRBV11-1,many,-,CASSSGQGTTGDTEAFF,TGTGCCAGCAGCTCGGGACAAGGAACAACCGGGGACACTGAAGCTTTCTTT
14,TRBJ2-3,TRBV29-1,few,-,CSVEDRGLTDTQYF,TGCAGCGTTGAAGATCGGGGACTCACAGATACGCAGTATTTT
19,TRBJ2-3,TRBV6-1,-,TRBD2,CASSDVPIRAGEETDTQYF,TGTGCCAGCAGTGATGTCCCTATCCGAGCGGGAGAAGAGACAGATACGCAGTATTTT
17,TRBJ2-3,TRBV5-1,many,TRBD2,CASSLGGLAGGPDTQYF,TGCGCCAGCAGCTTGGGGGGACTAGCGGGAGGTCCAGATACGCAGTATTTT
11,TRBJ2-3,TRBV7-9,many,-,CASSPTDTQYF,TGTGCCAGCAGCCCAACAGATACGCAGTATTTT
14,TRBJ1-3,TRBV12-3/TRBV12-4,many,-,CASSALGSGNTIYF,TGTGCCAGCAGTGCGTTGGGCTCTGGAAACACCATATATTTT
21,TRBJ1-3,TRBV20-1,-,-,CSAREAAGTTPRPHSGNTIYF,TGCAGTGCTAGAGAGGCGGCAGGGACCACACCCCGACCGCACTCTGGAAACACCATATATTTT
14,TRBJ2-5,TRBV6-1,-,-,CASSPRLGEETQYF,TGTGCCAGCAGCCCAAGACTAGGGGAGGAGACCCAGTACTTC
16,TRBJ2-2,TRBV6-1,few,-,CASSARYSANTGELFF,TGTGCCAGCAGTGCCAGGTACTCCGCGAACACCGGGGAGCTGTTTTTT
14,TRBJ2-7,TRBV6-1,many,TRBD1,CASRPPGGAYEQYF,TGTGCCAGCAGGCCTCCAGGGGGCGCCTACGAGCAGTACTTC